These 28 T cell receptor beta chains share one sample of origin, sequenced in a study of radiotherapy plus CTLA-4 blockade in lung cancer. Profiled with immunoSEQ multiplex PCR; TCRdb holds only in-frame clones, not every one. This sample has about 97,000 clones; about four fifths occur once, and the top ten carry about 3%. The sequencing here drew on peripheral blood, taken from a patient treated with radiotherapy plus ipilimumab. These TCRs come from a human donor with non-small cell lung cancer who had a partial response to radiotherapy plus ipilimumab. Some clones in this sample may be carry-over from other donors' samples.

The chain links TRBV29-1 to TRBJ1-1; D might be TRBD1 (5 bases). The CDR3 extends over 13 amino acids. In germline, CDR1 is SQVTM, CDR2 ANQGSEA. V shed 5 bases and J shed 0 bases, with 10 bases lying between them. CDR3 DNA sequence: TGCAGCGTTAGGACACAGATGAACACTGAAGCTTTCTTT. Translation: CSVRTQMNTEAFF. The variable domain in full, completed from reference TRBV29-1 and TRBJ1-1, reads SAVISQKPSRDICQRGTSLTIQCQVDSQVTMMFWYRQQPGQSLTLIATANQGSEATYESGFVIDKFPISRPNLTFSTLTVSNMSPEDSSIYLCSVRTQMNTEAFFGQGTRLTVV.

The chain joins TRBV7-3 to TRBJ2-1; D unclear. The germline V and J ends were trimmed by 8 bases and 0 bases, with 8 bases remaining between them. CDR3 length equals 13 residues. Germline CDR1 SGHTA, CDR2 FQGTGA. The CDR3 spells CASGSGSYNEQFF. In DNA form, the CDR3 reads TGTGCCAGCGGCTCGGGCTCCTACAATGAGCAGTTCTTC.

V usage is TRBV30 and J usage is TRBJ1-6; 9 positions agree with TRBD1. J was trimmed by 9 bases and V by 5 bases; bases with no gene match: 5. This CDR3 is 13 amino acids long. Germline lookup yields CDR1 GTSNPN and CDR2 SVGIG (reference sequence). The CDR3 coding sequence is TGTGCCTGGGACCCGGGACAGGGTTCACCCCTCCACTTT. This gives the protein CAWDPGQGSPLHF.

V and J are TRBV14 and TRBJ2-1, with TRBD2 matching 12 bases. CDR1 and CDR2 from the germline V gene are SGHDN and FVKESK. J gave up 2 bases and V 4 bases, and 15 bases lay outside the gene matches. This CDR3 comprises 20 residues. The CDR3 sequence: CASSPALYGTSGPAYNEQFF. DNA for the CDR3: TGTGCCAGCAGCCCAGCGCTGTACGGGACTAGCGGGCCAGCCTACAATGAGCAGTTCTTC.

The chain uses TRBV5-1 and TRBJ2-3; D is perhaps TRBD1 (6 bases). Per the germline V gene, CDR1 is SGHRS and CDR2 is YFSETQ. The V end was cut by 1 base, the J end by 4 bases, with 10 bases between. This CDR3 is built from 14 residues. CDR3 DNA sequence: TGCGCCAGCAGCTTGTATTCAGGGGCAGATACGCAGTATTTT. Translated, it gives CASSLYSGADTQYF.

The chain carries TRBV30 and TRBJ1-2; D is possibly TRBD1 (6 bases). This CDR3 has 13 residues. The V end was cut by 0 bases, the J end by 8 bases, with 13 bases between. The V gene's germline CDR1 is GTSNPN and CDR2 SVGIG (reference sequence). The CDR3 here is CAWSVHREGGYTF. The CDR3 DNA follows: TGTGCCTGGAGTGTACACAGGGAAGGGGGCTACACCTTC.

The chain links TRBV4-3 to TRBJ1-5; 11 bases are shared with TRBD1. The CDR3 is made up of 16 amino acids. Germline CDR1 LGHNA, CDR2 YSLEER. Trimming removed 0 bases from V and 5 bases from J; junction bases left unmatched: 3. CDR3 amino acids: CASSQDVGQGDQPQHF. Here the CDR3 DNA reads TGCGCCAGCAGCCAAGATGTGGGACAGGGGGATCAGCCCCAGCATTTT.

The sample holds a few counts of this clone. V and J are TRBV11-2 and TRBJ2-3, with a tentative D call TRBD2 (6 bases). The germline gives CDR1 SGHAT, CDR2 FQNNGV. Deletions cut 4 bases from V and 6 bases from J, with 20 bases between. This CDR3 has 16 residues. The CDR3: CASSSLWAGLGDTQYF. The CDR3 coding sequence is TGTGCCAGCAGCTCACTCTGGGCGGGGCTAGGCGATACGCAGTATTTT.

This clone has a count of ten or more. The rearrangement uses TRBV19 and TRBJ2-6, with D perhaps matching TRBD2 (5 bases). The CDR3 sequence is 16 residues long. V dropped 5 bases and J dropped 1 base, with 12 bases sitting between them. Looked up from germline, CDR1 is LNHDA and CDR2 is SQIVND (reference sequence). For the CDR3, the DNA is TGTGCCAGTAGTCCCGGGGTGTGGTCTGGGGCCAACGTCCTGACTTTC. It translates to CASSPGVWSGANVLTF.

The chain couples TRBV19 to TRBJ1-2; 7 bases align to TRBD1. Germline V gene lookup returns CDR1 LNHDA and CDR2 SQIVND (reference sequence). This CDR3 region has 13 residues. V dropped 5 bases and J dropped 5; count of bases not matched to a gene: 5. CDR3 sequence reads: CASSFGTAYGYTF. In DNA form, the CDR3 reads TGTGCCAGTAGTTTTGGGACAGCTTATGGCTACACCTTC.

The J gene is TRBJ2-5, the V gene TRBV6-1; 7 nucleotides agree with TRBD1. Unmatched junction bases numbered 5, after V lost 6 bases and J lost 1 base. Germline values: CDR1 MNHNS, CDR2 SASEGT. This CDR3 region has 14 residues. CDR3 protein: CASSRDRAQETQYF. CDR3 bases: TGTGCCAGCAGCAGAGACAGGGCCCAAGAGACCCAGTACTTC.

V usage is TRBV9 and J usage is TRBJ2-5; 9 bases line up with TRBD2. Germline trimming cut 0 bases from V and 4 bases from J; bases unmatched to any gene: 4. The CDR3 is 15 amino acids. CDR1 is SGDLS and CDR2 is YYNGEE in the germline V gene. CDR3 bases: TGTGCCAGCAGCGTAGGGACTAGCGTCGGAGAGACCCAGTACTTC. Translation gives CASSVGTSVGETQYF.

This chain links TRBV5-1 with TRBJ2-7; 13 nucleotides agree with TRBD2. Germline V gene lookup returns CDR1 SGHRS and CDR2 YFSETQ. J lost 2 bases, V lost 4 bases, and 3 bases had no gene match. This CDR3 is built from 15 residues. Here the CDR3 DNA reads TGCGCCAGCAGCCAGGGGACTAGCGGGGCCTACGAGCAGTACTTC. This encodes CASSQGTSGAYEQYF.

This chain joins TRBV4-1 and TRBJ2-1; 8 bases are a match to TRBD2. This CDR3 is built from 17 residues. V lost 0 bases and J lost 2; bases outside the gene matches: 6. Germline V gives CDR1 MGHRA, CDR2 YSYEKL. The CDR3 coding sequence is TGCGCCAGCAGCCAAGACAGTACTAGCGGAACCTACAATGAGCAGTTCTTC. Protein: CASSQDSTSGTYNEQFF.

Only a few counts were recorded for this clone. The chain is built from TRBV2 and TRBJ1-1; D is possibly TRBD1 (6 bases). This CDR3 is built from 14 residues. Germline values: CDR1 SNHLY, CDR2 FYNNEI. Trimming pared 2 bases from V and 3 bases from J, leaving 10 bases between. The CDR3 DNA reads TGTGCCAGCAGTGAAATACAGGGATACACTGAAGCTTTCTTT. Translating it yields CASSEIQGYTEAFF.

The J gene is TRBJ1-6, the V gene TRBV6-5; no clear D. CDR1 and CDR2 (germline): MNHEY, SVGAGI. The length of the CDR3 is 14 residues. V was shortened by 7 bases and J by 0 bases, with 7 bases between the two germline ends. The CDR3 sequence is CASKISSYNSPLHF. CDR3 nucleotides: TGTGCCAGCAAAATCAGCTCCTATAATTCACCCCTCCACTTT.

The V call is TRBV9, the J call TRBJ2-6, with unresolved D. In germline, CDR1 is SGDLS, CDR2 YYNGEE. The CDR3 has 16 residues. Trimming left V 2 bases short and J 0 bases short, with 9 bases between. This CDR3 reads CASSVAHSSGANVLTF. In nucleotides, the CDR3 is TGTGCCAGCAGCGTTGCCCACAGCTCTGGGGCCAACGTCCTGACTTTC.

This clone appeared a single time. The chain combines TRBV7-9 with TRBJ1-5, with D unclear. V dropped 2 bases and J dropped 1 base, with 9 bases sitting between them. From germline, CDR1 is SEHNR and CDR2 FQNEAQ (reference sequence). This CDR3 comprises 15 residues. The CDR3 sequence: CASSLSETSNQPQHF. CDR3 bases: TGTGCCAGCAGCTTAAGTGAAACAAGCAATCAGCCCCAGCATTTT.

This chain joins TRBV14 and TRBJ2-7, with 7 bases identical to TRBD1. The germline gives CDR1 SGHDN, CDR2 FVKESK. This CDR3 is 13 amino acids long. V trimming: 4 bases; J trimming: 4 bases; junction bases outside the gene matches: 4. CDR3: CASSRSRGYEQYF. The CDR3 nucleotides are TGTGCCAGCAGCCGGAGCAGGGGGTACGAGCAGTACTTC.

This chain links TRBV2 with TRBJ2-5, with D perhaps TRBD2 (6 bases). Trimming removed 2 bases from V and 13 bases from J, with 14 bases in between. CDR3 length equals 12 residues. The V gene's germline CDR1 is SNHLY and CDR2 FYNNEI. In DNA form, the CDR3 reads TGTGCCAGCAGTGAACTGACGAGGGACTTGTACTTC. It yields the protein CASSELTRDLYF.

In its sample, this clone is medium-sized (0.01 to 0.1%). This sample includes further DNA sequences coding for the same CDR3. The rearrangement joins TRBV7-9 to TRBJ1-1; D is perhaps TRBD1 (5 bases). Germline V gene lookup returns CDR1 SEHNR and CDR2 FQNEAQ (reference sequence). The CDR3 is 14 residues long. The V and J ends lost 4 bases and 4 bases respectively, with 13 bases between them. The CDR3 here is CASSSQAESTEAFF. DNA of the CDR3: TGTGCCAGCAGCTCACAGGCGGAAAGCACTGAAGCTTTCTTT.

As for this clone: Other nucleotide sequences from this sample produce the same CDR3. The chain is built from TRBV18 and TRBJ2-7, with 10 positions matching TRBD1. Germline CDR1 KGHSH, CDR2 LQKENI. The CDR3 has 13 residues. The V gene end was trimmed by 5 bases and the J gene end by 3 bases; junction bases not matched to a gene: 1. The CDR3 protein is CASSGDRGYEQYF. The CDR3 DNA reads TGTGCCAGCTCAGGGGACAGGGGCTACGAGCAGTACTTC.

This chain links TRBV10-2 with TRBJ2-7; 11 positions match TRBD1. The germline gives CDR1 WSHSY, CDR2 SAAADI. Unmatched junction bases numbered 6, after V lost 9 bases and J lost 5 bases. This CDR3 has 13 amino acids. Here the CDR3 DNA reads TGCGCCAGTGGACAGGGGGCGGAGAACGAGCAGTACTTC. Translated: CASGQGAENEQYF.

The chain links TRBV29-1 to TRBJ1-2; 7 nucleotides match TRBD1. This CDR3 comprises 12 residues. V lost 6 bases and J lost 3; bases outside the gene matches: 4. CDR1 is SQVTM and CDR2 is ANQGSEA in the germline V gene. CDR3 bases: TGCAGCGTCTCCGGGACAGACTATGGCTACACCTTC. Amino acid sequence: CSVSGTDYGYTF.

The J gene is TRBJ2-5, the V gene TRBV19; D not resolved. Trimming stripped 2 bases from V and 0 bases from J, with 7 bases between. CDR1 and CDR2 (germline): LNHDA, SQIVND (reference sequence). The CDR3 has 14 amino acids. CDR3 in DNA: TGTGCCAGTAGTATAATGGCATACCAAGAGACCCAGTACTTC. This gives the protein CASSIMAYQETQYF.

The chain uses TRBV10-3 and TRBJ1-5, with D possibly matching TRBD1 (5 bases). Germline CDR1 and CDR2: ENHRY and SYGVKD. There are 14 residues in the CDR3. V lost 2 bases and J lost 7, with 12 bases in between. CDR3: CAISEQQVPQPQHF. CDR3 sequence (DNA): TGTGCCATCAGTGAGCAACAGGTTCCCCAGCCCCAGCATTTT.

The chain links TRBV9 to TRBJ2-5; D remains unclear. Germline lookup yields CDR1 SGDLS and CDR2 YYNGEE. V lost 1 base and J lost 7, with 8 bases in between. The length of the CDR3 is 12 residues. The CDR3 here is CASSVLYGTQYF. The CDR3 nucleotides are TGTGCCAGCAGCGTACTCTATGGGACCCAGTACTTC.

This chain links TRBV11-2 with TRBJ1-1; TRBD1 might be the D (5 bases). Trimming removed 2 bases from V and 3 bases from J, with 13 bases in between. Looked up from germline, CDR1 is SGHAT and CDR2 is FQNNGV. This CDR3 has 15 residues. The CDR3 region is CASSLLAGGDTEAFF. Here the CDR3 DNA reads TGTGCCAGCAGCTTACTAGCGGGAGGGGACACTGAAGCTTTCTTT.